This T cell receptor (beta chain) was documented in a study of blood T cells in healthy people across ages. This CDR3 has 15 amino acids. CDR1 is SGHRS and CDR2 is YFSETQ in the germline V gene. Trimming shortened V by 2 bases and J by 3 bases, and 14 bases separated the two germline ends. Each individual donor underwent a draw of 8 to 10 milliliters of peripheral blood. A second PCR, run for about 6 to 11 cycles, used a sample-barcoded 5' primer plus a J-beta primer mix. The template-switch adaptor, which had 12 random nucleotides, put a tag on each cDNA molecule. A single record per CDR3 protein comes from TCRdb applying MiXCR to the 5' RACE reads. The repertoire has 1,800,000 or so distinct CDR3 sequences, roughly two fifths of them found once; the top ten carry more than 20%.

The sequenced sample was blood. This clonotype originated in a human donor in good health. V and J are TRBV5-1 and TRBJ1-1, with unresolved D. Here the CDR3 reads CASSFESSVDTEAFF. In DNA form, the CDR3 reads TGCGCCAGCAGCTTTGAGAGCTCCGTGGACACTGAAGCTTTCTTT.